This is a list of T cell receptor beta chains from one sample in a study of Ad26.COV2.S vaccination and SARS-CoV-2 variants. Here immunoSEQ multiplex PCR was the method, and the copy in TCRdb shows in-frame clones only, minus some. Of fewer than 800,000 clones listed, roughly 90% are singletons. The sequencing used peripheral blood, collected in a trial of Ad26.COV2.S vaccine versus placebo. These receptors all come from a person aged 18-60 years who received the Ad26.COV2.S COVID-19 vaccine or a placebo. CDR3s include the opening cysteine and the closing phenylalanine or tryptophan. Each record gives: J gene, V gene, clone size, CDR3 protein. A clone size is listed for some rows: how often the clone was seen (once, few, many), or a class if it is expanded.

TRBJ1-5,TRBV10-3,NA,CAISEFAGENQPQHF
TRBJ2-7,TRBV6-5,NA,CASKRGSTYEQYF
TRBJ1-5,TRBV19,NA,CASRRADRENQPQHF
TRBJ2-1,TRBV18,NA,CASSPFTPYNEQFF
TRBJ2-5,TRBV7-9,NA,CASSLGGTGRRETQYF
TRBJ1-1,TRBV3-1/TRBV3-2,once,CASSQAQGFAFF
TRBJ2-7,TRBV7-2,NA,CASSVGPRPGPEQYF
TRBJ2-7,TRBV6-5,NA,CASSSQGGEQYF
TRBJ2-1,TRBV10-3,NA,CAIRAGVSREQFF
TRBJ2-1,TRBV7-2,NA,CASSLGSLAGSYEQFF
TRBJ2-3,TRBV7-8,NA,CASSPGAGGPDTQYF
TRBJ2-4,TRBV7-2,NA,CASSINPGAGFRKNIQYF
TRBJ1-1,TRBV7-5,NA,CARKMVRDRGVSEAFF
TRBJ2-1,TRBV24-1,NA,CATSDLSRLAGQFF
TRBJ2-3,TRBV3-1/TRBV3-2,once,CASSQVSSGWNTQYF
TRBJ2-1,TRBV12-5,NA,CASGPYLGISYNEQFF
TRBJ2-3,TRBV6-5,NA,CASIRNYGGTDTQYF
TRBJ2-1,TRBV19,NA,CASGLYSNEQFF
TRBJ2-7,TRBV4-3,NA,CASSHGEQGTYEQYF
TRBJ1-5,TRBV12-3/TRBV12-4,NA,CASCYSNQPQHF
TRBJ2-7,TRBV11-2,NA,CASSPWGGRGIYEQYF
TRBJ1-5,TRBV19,NA,CASSPDGAANQPQHF
TRBJ2-7,TRBV6-6,NA,CASSGTGRHEQYF
TRBJ2-3,TRBV11-2,NA,CASSKAGGLGTQYF
TRBJ2-7,TRBV3-1/TRBV3-2,NA,CASSQGSAYYEQYF
TRBJ2-7,TRBV9,NA,CASSTRGTSYEQYF
TRBJ2-7,TRBV3-1/TRBV3-2,NA,CASSQGLAGGPGEQYF
TRBJ2-5,TRBV7-7,NA,CASSLATVAGGQETQYF